A single sample is the source of the 3 T cell receptor beta chains below, sequenced in a study of blood T cell repertoires in COVID-19. Only in-frame clones appear in the TCRdb table, and some are missing; sequencing was by immunoSEQ multiplex PCR. The sample shows a few hundred thousand clones, over 75% of them seen only once. The sample taken for sequencing was peripheral blood. These receptors all come from a man aged 50 to 60 with COVID-19, enrolled during active disease.

V is TRBV5-1 and J is TRBJ2-5; no firm D call. CDR1 and CDR2 (germline): SGHRS, YFSETQ. V lost 4 bases and J 2 bases, leaving 12 bases between the germline ends. The CDR3 covers 14 residues. As DNA, the CDR3 is TGCGCCAGCAGCCAAGGAGACTCACAAGAGACCCAGTACTTC. Translated: CASSQGDSQETQYF.

V and J are TRBV21-1 and TRBJ1-6; the table's D gene call, TRBD1, was not cross checked with the DNA. TRBV21-1 is designated a pseudogene. This CDR3 region has 18 residues. Here the CDR3 DNA reads TGTGCCAGCAGCAAATGGGGCCGAAGGAGCTCCTATAATTCACCCCTCCACTTT. Translation: CASSKWGRRSSYNSPLHF.

V gene TRBV29-1 combines with J gene TRBJ2-5; tentative D call: TRBD1 (6 bases). CDR1 is SQVTM, CDR2 ANQGSEA, per germline. The V and J ends lost 6 bases and 2 bases respectively, with 16 bases between them. The CDR3 covers 14 residues. The CDR3 loop reads CSVTPRDKQETQYF. The CDR3 nucleotides read TGCAGCGTCACCCCCCGGGACAAACAAGAGACCCAGTACTTC.